The clone carrying this T cell receptor beta chain was counted many times. The data were taken from a study of naive and memory T cell subsets. The beta constant-region primer was an equimolar mix of two oligonucleotides covering TRBC1 and TRBC2. One entry per CDR3 protein, called by TCRdb with MiXCR from the UMI-ligation and nested PCR reads. This sample has approximately 85,000 distinct CDR3 sequences; about 7% occur once, and the top ten carry about 1.6%. V was trimmed by 3 bases and J by 0 bases, leaving 18 bases between them. Germline lookup yields CDR1 LNHDA and CDR2 SQIVND (reference sequence). This CDR3 region has 17 residues.

This clonotype was sampled from a human donor in good health. The chain is built from TRBV19 and TRBJ2-7; D gene ambiguous. The material sequenced was central memory CD4+ T cells from blood. Written as DNA, the CDR3 is TGTGCCAGTAGTATCGGGCCCCTCCAGAAACCCTCCTACGAGCAGTACTTC. Translated: CASSIGPLQKPSYEQYF.